This T cell receptor (beta chain) was retrieved from a study of PD-L1 blockade in urothelial cancer. Study information: Once treatment had started, blood was analyzed at 3 weeks (second dose) and again at 6 weeks. Whole-study findings and limits: Clones that were tumor-associated expanded more in the blood of durable-benefit patients at 3 weeks.

What went into each PCR as a spike was synthetic TCR analog templates. Produced via immunoSEQ multiplex PCR; TCRdb's table is partial and in-frame only. In the table there are roughly 51,000 clones, around 83% of which are singletons. Time point: pretreatment peripheral blood. Sample contribution per patient ranged from 1 to 8, covering pretreatment and on-treatment. Germline V lookup: CDR1 SGDLS, CDR2 YYNGEE. V was pared by 3 bases and J by 4 bases, with 4 bases of the junction left unmatched. The CDR3 extends over 17 amino acids. About this clone: The antigen is not known.

This receptor was identified in a man between 60 and 75 years old with urothelial cancer. The chain is built from TRBV9 and TRBJ2-1, with 16 bases matching TRBD2. The sample consisted of PBMCs, taken around atezolizumab (anti-PD-L1) treatment. DNA of the CDR3: TGTGCCAGCAGCGCCCTGGGACTAGCGGGAGGGTACAATGAGCAGTTCTTC. Translation: CASSALGLAGGYNEQFF.